The 27 T cell receptor beta chains in this list originate from one sample, sequenced in a study of cytomegalovirus exposure and HLA in healthy donors. The PCR contained 60 Vbeta and 13 Jbeta primers. The method was immunoSEQ multiplex PCR; TCRdb's version includes in-frame clones alone and lacks a portion of them. The sample has about 120,000 clones, nearly 80% seen once; the top ten hold roughly 1.2%. Source material: PBMCs. The receptor source for this set is a woman aged 30 to 39 in good health and CMV-seronegative.

This clone was seen more than once but under ten times. The chain uses TRBV6-5 and TRBJ2-6; the D gene is possibly TRBD2 (5 bases). In germline, CDR1 is MNHEY, CDR2 SVGAGI. The CDR3 has 16 residues. V lost 0 bases, J lost 2 bases, and 8 bases lay in between. This CDR3 reads CASSYSEVAGANVLTF. The CDR3 DNA follows: TGTGCCAGCAGTTACTCGGAGGTAGCTGGGGCCAACGTCCTGACTTTC.

The chain joins TRBV7-8 to TRBJ1-1; perhaps TRBD1 as D (6 bases). Trimming took off 5 bases at V and 1 base at J, with 17 bases between the two ends. This CDR3 is built from 16 residues. In germline, CDR1 is SGHVS, CDR2 FQNEAQ. In nucleotides, the CDR3 is TGTGCCAGCAGCCCATTCCGGGACACCCCGAACACTGAAGCTTTCTTT. Translation: CASSPFRDTPNTEAFF. Complete variable domain (other parts from reference TRBV7-8 and TRBJ1-1): GAGVSQSPRYKVAKRGQDVALRCDPISGHVSLFWYQQALGQGPEFLTYFQNEAQLDKSGLPSDRFFAERPEGSVSTLKIQRTQQEDSAVYLCASSPFRDTPNTEAFFGQGTRLTVV.

The chain uses TRBV5-1 and TRBJ1-1, with 8 bases lining up with TRBD1. Germline trimming cut 4 bases from V and 11 bases from J; bases unmatched to any gene: 13. From germline, CDR1 is SGHRS and CDR2 YFSETQ. The CDR3 spans 14 residues. The CDR3: CASSNDRGMGEAFF. In DNA form, the CDR3 reads TGCGCCAGCAGCAATGACAGGGGTATGGGCGAGGCTTTCTTT.

The chain has TRBV7-8 and TRBJ2-7, with TRBD1 as a possible D gene (5 bases). From germline, CDR1 is SGHVS and CDR2 FQNEAQ. The CDR3 is 15 residues long. Trimming removed 1 base at V and 0 bases at J, with 10 bases between. The CDR3 sequence is CASSLEGFRSYEQYF. In nucleotides, the CDR3 is TGTGCCAGCAGCTTAGAGGGGTTTCGCTCCTACGAGCAGTACTTC.

This chain links TRBV27 with TRBJ2-7; 10 bases are shared with TRBD1. The germline V gene has CDR1 MNHEY and CDR2 SMNVEV (reference sequence). CDR3 length: 14 amino acids. V gave up 4 bases and J gave up 2 bases; unmatched junction bases: 2. CDR3 bases: TGTGCCAGCAGTTGGACAGGGGGACCCTACGAGCAGTACTTC. This translates into CASSWTGGPYEQYF.

This CDR3 is CASSQDHPQGRSPYEQYF. Here the CDR3 DNA reads TGTGCCAGCAGCCAAGATCATCCCCAGGGTAGAAGCCCCTACGAGCAGTACTTC. V and J are TRBV4-2 and TRBJ2-7; TRBD1 is a possible D gene (5 bases). This CDR3 has 18 amino acids. Between the trimmed V and J ends, which lost 0 bases and 2 bases, there was a span of 20 bases. The germline gives CDR1 LGHNA, CDR2 YNFKEQ.

This chain uses TRBV5-1 with TRBJ1-1, with D hard to call. There are 13 residues in the CDR3. CDR1 is SGHRS, CDR2 YFSETQ, per germline. With 3 bases removed from V and 8 bases from J, the gap between germline ends came to 14 bases. CDR3 coding DNA: TGCGCCAGCAGCTACGGGAGGGCATCCGAAGCTTTCTTT. Translating gives CASSYGRASEAFF.

This chain uses TRBV25-1 with TRBJ1-1; unclear D gene. Germline V CDR1 and CDR2: MGHDK, SYGVNS. Trimming cost V 4 bases and J 2 bases, with 11 bases left between them. This CDR3 is 14 amino acids long. The CDR3 loop reads CASSGAMPNTEAFF. Written as DNA, the CDR3 is TGTGCCAGCAGTGGGGCTATGCCTAACACTGAAGCTTTCTTT.

The V and J genes are TRBV7-3 and TRBJ1-1; 8 bases agree with TRBD1. This CDR3 has 14 amino acids. Germline V gives CDR1 SGHTA, CDR2 FQGTGA. The junction had 7 bases not matched to a gene; V was cut back by 5 bases and J by 5 bases. The CDR3 spells CASSPTGAATEAFF. In DNA, the CDR3 is TGTGCCAGCAGCCCGACAGGGGCGGCAACTGAAGCTTTCTTT.

The chain recombines TRBV10-2 with TRBJ1-4, with 9 bases lining up with TRBD1. V lost 5 bases to trimming and J lost 8 bases; unmatched junction nucleotides: 9. Per the germline V gene, CDR1 is WSHSY and CDR2 is SAAADI. The length of the CDR3 is 15 residues. The DNA for the CDR3 is TGCGCCAGCAGTTCCGGACAGGGGCCTTCCGAAAAACTGTTTTTT. Protein product: CASSSGQGPSEKLFF.

The chain employs TRBV28 and TRBJ2-1, with D tentatively TRBD1 (5 bases). The V and J ends lost 5 bases and 0 bases respectively, with 14 bases between them. Germline assignment: CDR1 MDHEN and CDR2 SYDVKM. CDR3 size: 16 residues. CDR3 sequence: CASSAQTVFSYNEQFF. CDR3 coding DNA: TGTGCCAGCAGTGCCCAGACAGTCTTCTCCTACAATGAGCAGTTCTTC.

The chain recombines TRBV7-2 with TRBJ1-5, with D tentatively TRBD1 (5 bases). V was pared by 4 bases and J by 2 bases, with 18 bases between. CDR3 length equals 17 residues. CDR1 is SGHTA, CDR2 FQGNSA, per germline. The CDR3 coding sequence is TGTGCCAGCAGCTCCCAGAAGGGGCCACGGGGCAATCAGCCCCAGCATTTT. It is translated as CASSSQKGPRGNQPQHF.

This chain connects TRBV4-3 to TRBJ2-5; 9 bases align to TRBD1. Germline assignment: CDR1 LGHNA and CDR2 YSLEER. The CDR3 length is 16 residues. V trimming: 0 bases; J trimming: 5 bases; junction bases outside the gene matches: 7. The CDR3 DNA is TGCGCCAGCAGCCAAGATTTGACAGGGGGAGGGGAGACCCAGTACTTC. Translation: CASSQDLTGGGETQYF.

This clone has just one count. This chain's CDR3 is CAWMGSPYGYTF. Written as DNA, the CDR3 is TGTGCCTGGATGGGCAGCCCCTATGGCTACACCTTC. This chain uses TRBV30 with TRBJ1-2; no firm D call. The V and J ends lost 4 bases and 4 bases respectively, with 10 bases between them. Per germline, CDR1 GTSNPN and CDR2 SVGIG (reference sequence). The CDR3 spans 12 residues.

The chain is built from TRBV11-2 and TRBJ2-3, with 8 bases matching TRBD2. With V trimmed by 3 bases and J by 1 base, 3 bases remained unmatched. CDR3 length: 15 residues. CDR1 is SGHAT and CDR2 is FQNNGV in the germline V gene. The CDR3 DNA reads as TGTGCCAGCAGCTTTGTGCGGGAGGGCACAGATACGCAGTATTTT. This sequence encodes CASSFVREGTDTQYF.

The count of this clone is one. The chain combines TRBV5-1 with TRBJ2-1, with 12 bases lining up with TRBD2. CDR1 SGHRS and CDR2 YFSETQ come from the germline V gene. This CDR3 has 17 amino acids. J gave up 10 bases and V 4 bases, and 15 bases lay outside the gene matches. The CDR3 nucleotides read TGCGCCAGCAGCGCGCCCCTTCTAGCGGGGGGGCAAGGGGAGCAGTTCTTC. Residues: CASSAPLLAGGQGEQFF. The full variable domain, completed using reference TRBV5-1 and TRBJ2-1, is KAGVTQTPRYLIKTRGQQVTLSCSPISGHRSVSWYQQTPGQGLQFLFEYFSETQRNKGNFPGRFSGRQFSNSRSEMNVSTLELGDSALYLCASSAPLLAGGQGEQFFGPGTRLTVL.

The chain links TRBV4-1 to TRBJ2-2; TRBD2 is a possible D gene (5 bases). The CDR3 is 13 amino acids. The germline CDR1 and CDR2 sequences are MGHRA and YSYEKL. Trimming shortened V by 0 bases and J by 9 bases, and 8 bases separated the two germline ends. The CDR3 region has the DNA TGCGCCAGCAGCCAAGAGGCGGGCCGGGAGCTGTTTTTT. Its protein product is CASSQEAGRELFF.

The chain couples TRBV7-9 to TRBJ1-1; 8 bases are shared with TRBD1. CDR1 and CDR2 from the germline V gene are SEHNR and FQNEAQ (reference sequence). J lost 7 bases, V lost 5 bases, and 12 bases had no gene match. The CDR3 spans 15 residues. The CDR3 loop reads CASSVPGTGDNEAFF. The CDR3 DNA reads as TGTGCCAGCAGCGTACCGGGGACAGGCGATAATGAAGCTTTCTTT.

This clone was picked up a small number of times. The rearrangement links TRBV7-2 to TRBJ2-7; TRBD1 agrees at 7 bases. Germline CDR1 and CDR2: SGHTA and FQGNSA. The V segment lost 5 bases and the J segment 1 base; nucleotides outside the gene matches: 5. The CDR3 extends over 14 amino acids. The CDR3: CASSRQGLSYEQYF. CDR3 coding DNA: TGTGCCAGCAGCCGACAGGGCCTTTCCTACGAGCAGTACTTC.

The rearrangement joins TRBV30 to TRBJ2-2; a possible D gene is TRBD2 (6 bases). CDR1 GTSNPN and CDR2 SVGIG come from the germline V gene (reference sequence). This CDR3 has 16 amino acids. V was pared by 4 bases and J by 7 bases, with 22 bases between. The CDR3 bases are TGTGCCTGGACTCGCGGGGACTCGGTTTTTGTCGGGGAGCTGTTTTTT. Translated, it gives CAWTRGDSVFVGELFF.

The V and J genes are TRBV11-2 and TRBJ1-4; no definite D call. CDR1 SGHAT and CDR2 FQNNGV come from the germline V gene. Trimming shortened V by 4 bases and J by 7 bases, and 19 bases separated the two germline ends. The CDR3 loop spans 16 amino acids. This CDR3 is CASSSASGDDREKLFF. CDR3 in DNA: TGTGCCAGCAGCTCAGCCTCCGGGGATGATCGTGAAAAACTGTTTTTT.

This clone was seen a few times. The V call is TRBV4-3, the J call TRBJ2-5, with 9 nucleotides matching TRBD1. Trimming took 3 bases from V and 2 from J; bases not matched to a gene: 1. Per germline, CDR1 LGHNA and CDR2 YSLEER. The CDR3 has 14 residues. The CDR3 protein is CASSHGTGQETQYF. CDR3 DNA sequence: TGCGCCAGCAGCCATGGGACAGGGCAAGAGACCCAGTACTTC.

This chain joins TRBV6-5 and TRBJ1-6; D may be TRBD1 (5 bases). The CDR3 sequence is 15 residues long. The V and J ends lost 5 bases and 6 bases respectively, with 14 bases between them. Germline CDR1 is MNHEY and CDR2 is SVGAGI. CDR3 DNA: TGTGCCAGCAGTATTCGTCCAGGGTCTAATTCACCCCTCCACTTT. It encodes CASSIRPGSNSPLHF.

The V gene is TRBV28, the J gene TRBJ2-1; TRBD1 matches at 8 bases. Per germline, CDR1 MDHEN and CDR2 SYDVKM. Germline trimming cut 4 bases from V and 0 bases from J; bases unmatched to any gene: 14. CDR3 length equals 19 residues. The CDR3 region has the DNA TGTGCCAGCAGTTACACGAGGTTGGCGGACAGGGACTCCTACAATGAGCAGTTCTTC. Translation gives CASSYTRLADRDSYNEQFF.

The rearrangement links TRBV4-3 to TRBJ2-1; tentatively, D is TRBD2 (5 bases). V lost 4 bases and J lost 2, with 15 bases in between. Germline V gene data show CDR1 as LGHNA and CDR2 as YSLEER. The CDR3 spans 16 residues. The CDR3 loop reads CASSRELVSTYNEQFF. CDR3 DNA: TGCGCCAGCAGCCGTGAACTAGTTTCAACCTACAATGAGCAGTTCTTC.

V and J are TRBV7-6 and TRBJ2-1; 7 positions match TRBD2. CDR1 is SGHVS, CDR2 FNYEAQ, per germline. The CDR3 runs to 14 residues. Trimming cost V 3 bases and J 9 bases; bases outside gene matches: 8. The CDR3 is CASSFPGGLSEQFF. The CDR3 region has the DNA TGTGCCAGCAGCTTCCCGGGAGGACTGTCTGAGCAGTTCTTC.

V and J are TRBV28 and TRBJ2-6, with D unclear. The V end lost 4 bases, the J end lost 1 base, and 11 bases lay between the germline ends. Germline lookup yields CDR1 MDHEN and CDR2 SYDVKM. The CDR3 consists of 16 residues. The CDR3 DNA reads TGTGCCAGCAGTTCGCTCCCCGGTTCTGGGGCCAACGTCCTGACTTTC. This translates into CASSSLPGSGANVLTF.